What follows is one TCR beta chain and its context. The germline gives CDR1 SNHLY, CDR2 FYNNEI. This CDR3 is 12 amino acids long. Trimming cost V 7 bases and J 4 bases, with 10 bases left between them. This sample is part of a study of spatial heterogeneity in lung cancer. MiXCR was run by TCRdb on the 5' RACE reads, yielding one entry per CDR3 protein. The sample holds about 52,000 distinct CDR3 sequences, less than 9% seen once. The sample's time point: blood at routine non-recurrence follow-up after resection. Tumor, nontumor lung or frozen PBMC supplied whole RNA that was sequenced unsorted. This specimen was PBMCs, taken at follow-up. This rearrangement joins TRBV2 to TRBJ2-5, with D unresolved. The TCR sequence derives from a female donor with early-stage non-small cell lung cancer. The CDR3 DNA reads as TGTGCCAGCATCCAATTAAGAGAGACCCAGTACTTC. Its translation is CASIQLRETQYF.